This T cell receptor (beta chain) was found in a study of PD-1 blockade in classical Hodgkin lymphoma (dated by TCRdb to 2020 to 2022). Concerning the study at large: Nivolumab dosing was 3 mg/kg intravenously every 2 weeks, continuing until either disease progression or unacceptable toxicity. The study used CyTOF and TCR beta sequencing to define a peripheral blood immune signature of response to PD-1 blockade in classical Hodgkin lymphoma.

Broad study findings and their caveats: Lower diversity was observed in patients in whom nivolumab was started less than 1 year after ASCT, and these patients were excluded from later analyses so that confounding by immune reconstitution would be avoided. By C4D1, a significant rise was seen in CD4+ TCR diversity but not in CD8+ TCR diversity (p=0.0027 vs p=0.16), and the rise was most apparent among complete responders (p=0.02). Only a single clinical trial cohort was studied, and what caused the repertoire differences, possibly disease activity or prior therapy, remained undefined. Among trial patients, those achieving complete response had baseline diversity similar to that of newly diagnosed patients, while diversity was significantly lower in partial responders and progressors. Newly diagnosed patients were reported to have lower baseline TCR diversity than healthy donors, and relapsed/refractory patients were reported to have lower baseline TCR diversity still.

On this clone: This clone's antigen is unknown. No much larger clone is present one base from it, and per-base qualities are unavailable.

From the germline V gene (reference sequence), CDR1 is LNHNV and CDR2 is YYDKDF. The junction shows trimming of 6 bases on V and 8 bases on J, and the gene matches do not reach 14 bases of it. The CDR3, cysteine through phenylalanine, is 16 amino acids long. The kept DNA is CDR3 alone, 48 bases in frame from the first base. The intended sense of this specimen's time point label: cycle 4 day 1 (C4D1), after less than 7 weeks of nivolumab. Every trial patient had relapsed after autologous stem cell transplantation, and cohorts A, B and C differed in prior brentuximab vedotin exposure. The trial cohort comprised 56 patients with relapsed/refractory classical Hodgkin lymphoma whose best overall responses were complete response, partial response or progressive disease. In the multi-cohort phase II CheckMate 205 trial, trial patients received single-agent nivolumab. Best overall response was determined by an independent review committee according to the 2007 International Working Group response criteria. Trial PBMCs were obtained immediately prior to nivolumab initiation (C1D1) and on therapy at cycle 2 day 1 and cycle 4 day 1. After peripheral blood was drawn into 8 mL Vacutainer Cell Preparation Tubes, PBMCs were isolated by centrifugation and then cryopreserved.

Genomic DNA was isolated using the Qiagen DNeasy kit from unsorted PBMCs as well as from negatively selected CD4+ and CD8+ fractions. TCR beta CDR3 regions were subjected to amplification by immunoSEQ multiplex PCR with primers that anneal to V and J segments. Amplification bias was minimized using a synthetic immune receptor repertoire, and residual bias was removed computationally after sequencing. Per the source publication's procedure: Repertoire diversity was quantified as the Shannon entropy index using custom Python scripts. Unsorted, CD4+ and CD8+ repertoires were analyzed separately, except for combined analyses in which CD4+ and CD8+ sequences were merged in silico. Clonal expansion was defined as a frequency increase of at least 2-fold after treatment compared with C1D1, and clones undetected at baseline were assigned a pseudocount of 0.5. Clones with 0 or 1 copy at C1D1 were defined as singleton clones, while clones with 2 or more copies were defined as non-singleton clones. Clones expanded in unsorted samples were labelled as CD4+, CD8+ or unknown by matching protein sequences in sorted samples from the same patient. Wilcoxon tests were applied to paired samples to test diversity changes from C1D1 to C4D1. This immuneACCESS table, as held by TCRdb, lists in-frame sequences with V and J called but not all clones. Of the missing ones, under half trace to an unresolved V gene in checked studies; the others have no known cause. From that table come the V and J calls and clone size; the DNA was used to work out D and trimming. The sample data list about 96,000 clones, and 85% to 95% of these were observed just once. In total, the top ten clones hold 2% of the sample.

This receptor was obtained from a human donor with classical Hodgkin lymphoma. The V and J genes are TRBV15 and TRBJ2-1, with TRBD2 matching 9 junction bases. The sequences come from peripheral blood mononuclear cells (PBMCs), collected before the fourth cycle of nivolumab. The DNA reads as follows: TGTGCCACCAGTCCAACAGTAGCGGGAGTGGGGGATGAGCAGTTCTTC. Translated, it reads CATSPTVAGVGDEQFF. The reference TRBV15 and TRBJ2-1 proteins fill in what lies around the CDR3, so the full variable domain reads DAMVIQNPRYQVTQFGKPVTLSCSQTLNHNVMYWYQQKSSQAPKLLFHYYDKDFNNEADTPDNFQSRRPNTSFCFLDIRSPGLGDTAMYLCATSPTVAGVGDEQFFGPGTRLTVL.